This T cell receptor (beta chain) originates from a study of blood T cell repertoires in COVID-19. Using immunoSEQ multiplex PCR, the repertoire was profiled, and TCRdb retains in-frame clones only, with some absent. The data contain 150,000 to 200,000 clones, 80% to 90% of them singletons. Per germline, CDR1 MNHEY and CDR2 SVGAGI. Trimming at V came to 8 bases and at J to 5 bases, leaving 3 bases not matched to a gene. The CDR3 covers 13 residues. This clone was seen more than once but under ten times. The chain uses TRBV6-5 and TRBJ1-6; 7 bases are a match to TRBD1. Sequenced sample: peripheral blood. This TCR came from a man aged 50 or older with active or convalescent COVID-19. CDR3 amino acids: CASHRGNNSPLHF. In DNA, the CDR3 is TGTGCCAGCCACAGGGGAAATAATTCACCCCTCCACTTT.